The TCR beta chain described here comes from a study of blood T cell dynamics during melanoma immunotherapy. Sample time point: week 3, after first cycle of checkpoint inhibitor. Profiling relied on immunoSEQ multiplex PCR, and the TCRdb table lists in-frame clones only, not all of them. The table shows 9,900 or so clones, with 75% to 90% occurring only once. This CDR3 is built from 16 residues. Per the germline V gene, CDR1 is SGHNT and CDR2 is YENEEA. With V trimmed by 5 bases and J by 0 bases, 3 bases remained unmatched. This receptor was obtained from a human donor with melanoma. The sequences come from blood, collected from a patient treated with checkpoint blockade. The chain has TRBV11-3 and TRBJ2-6, with 8 bases aligning to TRBD1. The CDR3 DNA is TGTGCCAGCAGCCCGGGACAGGCCTCTGGGGCCAACGTCCTGACTTTC. This translates into CASSPGQASGANVLTF.